Listed below are T cell receptor beta chains from one sample, sequenced in a study of identical twins. TCRdb reprocessed the 5' RACE reads with MiXCR, giving one entry per CDR3 protein. The sample holds 470,000 or so distinct CDR3 sequences, roughly 26% seen once. These data are also associated with another study on T cells expressing NK-cell markers.

The sample taken for sequencing was CD4+ T cells sorted from blood. The receptor set was obtained from a woman between 18 and 29 years old in good health. The CDR3 runs from the conserved cysteine through the conserved F or W. The D gene is left open where the match is weak. Size tells how often a clone was seen (once, few, many) or the class of an expanded clone, and some rows leave it out.

clone_size j_call d_call v_call cdr3_aa cdr3_nt
. TRBJ2-1 TRBD2 TRBV10-3 CAISAGTSYGEQFF TGTGCCATCAGCGCCGGGACTAGCTACGGTGAGCAGTTCTTC
few TRBJ1-6 . TRBV12-3/TRBV12-4 CASSWGRATGSPLHF TGTGCCAGCAGTTGGGGACGGGCCACGGGGTCACCCCTCCACTTT
. TRBJ2-1 . TRBV4-1 CASSVRAGGNEQFF TGCGCCAGCAGCGTCAGGGCGGGCGGCAATGAGCAGTTCTTC
few TRBJ2-7 . TRBV10-3 CAAGGLSYEQYF TGTGCCGCGGGCGGGCTATCTTACGAGCAGTACTTC
many TRBJ2-5 . TRBV21-1 CASNPRLPTPETQYF TGTGCCAGCAACCCTAGGCTACCAACTCCAGAGACCCAGTACTTC
. TRBJ2-1 TRBD1 TRBV20-1 CSLPGQNYNEQFF TGCAGTCTACCGGGACAGAACTACAATGAGCAGTTCTTC
. TRBJ2-7 TRBD1 TRBV7-8 CASSVNRGTYEQYF TGTGCCAGCAGCGTAAACAGGGGGACCTACGAGCAGTACTTC
few TRBJ1-4 . TRBV6-5 CASSYGFGREFSEKLFF TGTGCCAGCAGTTACGGGTTTGGCAGGGAATTCAGTGAAAAACTGTTTTTT
few TRBJ2-7 TRBD1 TRBV6-1 CASIGQGAQHYYEQYF TGTGCCAGCATCGGGCAGGGGGCCCAACACTACTACGAGCAGTACTTC
. TRBJ2-3 TRBD2 TRBV10-3 CAISSGLPPTDTQYF TGTGCCATCAGTTCGGGACTACCGCCGACCGATACGCAGTATTTT
. TRBJ1-2 TRBD1 TRBV29-1 CSVEARDRAGGYTF TGCAGCGTTGAAGCTCGGGACAGGGCAGGTGGCTACACCTTC
. TRBJ2-3 . TRBV20-1 CSASIRRRRDTQYF TGCAGTGCTAGCATTAGGCGGAGGAGAGATACGCAGTATTTT
. TRBJ2-5 . TRBV30 CAWSLGGRETQYF TGTGCCTGGAGTCTCGGGGGTAGAGAGACCCAGTACTTC
few TRBJ2-1 . TRBV20-1 CSAIRSDEQFF TGCAGTGCTATAAGAAGCGATGAGCAGTTCTTC
. TRBJ2-6 TRBD2 TRBV12-3/TRBV12-4 CASILSGGASGANVLTF TGTGCCAGCATTCTATCGGGGGGAGCCTCTGGGGCCAACGTCCTGACTTTC
. TRBJ2-7 . TRBV6-2/TRBV6-3 CASSAGNSYEQYF TGTGCCAGCAGTGCCGGCAACTCCTACGAGCAGTACTTC
. TRBJ2-7 TRBD2 TRBV20-1 CSARGPGLASYEQYF TGCAGTGCTAGGGGGCCGGGACTAGCCTCCTACGAGCAGTACTTC
few TRBJ1-1 . TRBV5-1 CASRMTRGTEITEAFF TGCGCCAGCAGAATGACTCGTGGTACAGAGATAACTGAAGCTTTCTTT
few TRBJ1-1 . TRBV12-3/TRBV12-4 CASSFKGGAEAFF TGTGCCAGCAGTTTTAAGGGGGGCGCTGAAGCTTTCTTT
. TRBJ2-3 . TRBV29-1 CSVVGSQSNTDTQYF TGCAGCGTTGTTGGGAGTCAATCCAACACAGATACGCAGTATTTT
. TRBJ2-7 . TRBV28 CASRGVDSGKTYEQYF TGTGCCAGCAGGGGGGTTGATAGCGGAAAAACCTACGAGCAGTACTTC
few TRBJ2-1 . TRBV6-5 CASSYPERPYNEQFF TGTGCCAGCAGTTACCCAGAGAGACCTTACAATGAGCAGTTCTTC
once TRBJ2-1 TRBD2 TRBV6-2/TRBV6-3 CASSLTGTRSYNEQFF TGTGCCAGCAGCCTAACCGGGACTAGATCCTACAATGAGCAGTTCTTC